The source of this T cell receptor (beta chain) is a study of CD8+CD57+ T cells in acquired aplastic anemia (dated by TCRdb to the late 2010s). Regarding the study in general: Extracted DNA from sorted CD4+ and CD8+ cells averaged approximately 3 ug, ranging from roughly 0.19 to 27.4 ug.

Genomic DNA was used as template for profiling of TCR beta VDJ combinations and CDR3 sequences. TCR repertoire sequencing was run on an Illumina HiSeq 2000. The study's processing was this. Repertoire assessment relied on Simpson's diversity index, CDR3 size and DJ length profiles, and TRBV/TRBJ rearrangement plots. Whichever DNA sequence was most abundant in the deep sequencing data was defined as the immunodominant clone. CDR3 amino acid sequences were checked for sharing between subjects and were compared against published repertoires and the VDJdb database. TCRdb applied fastp at Q25 and MiXCR to the public reads, then kept only in-frame beta chains. Rows are combined by CDR3 protein, so each entry shows the most common genes and DNA. The V and J calls were determined by TCRdb, not by the authors. This sample gives around 250,000 distinct CDR3 sequences in total; around three fifths of them show up just once. The ten largest make up approximately 8.2% of the sample.

Broad study findings and their caveats: No significant difference in CD8+ Simpson's diversity was found between patients and healthy controls (P=0.060). Although 25 to 30 CD8+ CDR3 sequences were shared by patients and controls, these sequences appeared highly expressed in patients and within the immunodominant clones of patients.

The CDR3, from cysteine to phenylalanine, totals 13 residues. The CDR3 DNA has 39 bases and is translated from base 1. CDR1 and CDR2, per the germline V gene (reference sequence), are DFQATT and SNEGSKA. V loses 4 bases, J loses 3 bases, and the germline ends lie 9 bases apart. In this study, sorted CD4+ and CD8+ T cells from the blood of healthy subjects and of severe aplastic anemia patients had their TCR repertoires deep-sequenced. Ficoll-Paque density gradient centrifugation was used to isolate peripheral blood mononuclear cells. Before DNA extraction, CD4+ and CD8+ T cells were sorted with FACS or magnetic beads. On this clonotype: Its antigen remains undetermined. No base-level quality is on record; no much larger clone is a single base apart.

The TCR sequence derives from a human donor with severe aplastic anemia or a healthy control (not recorded which). The receptor chain draws on TRBV20-1 and TRBJ1-4; TRBD1 is a weak D gene call, 5 bases matching. Sequenced sample: sorted CD4+, CD8+, or CD8+CD57+ T cells (not recorded which) from PBMCs. The nucleotide sequence reads TGCAGTGCTAACGCAGGGCCTAATGAAAAACTGTTTTTT. Its product reads: CSANAGPNEKLFF.